This T cell receptor (beta chain) originates from a study of T cell changes during pregnancy in multiple sclerosis. The table came from immunoSEQ multiplex PCR; TCRdb's copy has only in-frame clones and leaves some out. Among some 120,000 clones listed, 90% to 98% were seen once. Trimming took 8 bases from V and 6 from J, leaving 13 bases between them. CDR1 SQVTM and CDR2 ANQGSEA come from the germline V gene. The CDR3 totals 11 residues. The sequence was obtained from a female donor with multiple sclerosis, enrolled in a pregnancy study. The chain recombines TRBV29-1 with TRBJ1-1; D might be TRBD1 (6 bases). The sequenced sample was peripheral blood, obtained after pregnancy. CDR3 region: CSSWAGAEAFF. Written as DNA, the CDR3 is TGCAGCAGTTGGGCAGGGGCTGAAGCTTTCTTT.